The next 18 T cell receptor beta chains were all read from a single sample in a study of radiotherapy plus CTLA-4 blockade in lung cancer. Profiling relied on immunoSEQ multiplex PCR, and the TCRdb table lists in-frame clones only, not all of them. The profile covers about 60,000 clones, with over 70% appearing a single time and around 4% taken by the ten largest. The sample consisted of peripheral blood, taken from a patient treated with radiotherapy plus ipilimumab. All receptors derive from a human donor with non-small cell lung cancer who had a partial response to radiotherapy plus ipilimumab.

This chain uses TRBV29-1 with TRBJ2-2; TRBD1 is a possible D gene (6 bases). The CDR3 has 14 residues. V was shortened by 5 bases and J by 1 base, with 11 bases between the two germline ends. Germline V gene data show CDR1 as SQVTM and CDR2 as ANQGSEA. The CDR3 DNA reads as TGCAGCGTTTCCGGGACACTGAACACCGGGGAGCTGTTTTTT. Amino acids: CSVSGTLNTGELFF.

This clone showed up just a few times. The chain combines TRBV28 with TRBJ2-7; no firm D call. Trimming stripped 5 bases from V and 5 bases from J, with 7 bases between. There are 11 residues in the CDR3. Germline-derived CDR1 and CDR2 are MDHEN and SYDVKM. CDR3: CASSARDEQYF. Here the CDR3 DNA reads TGTGCCAGCAGTGCACGGGACGAGCAGTACTTC. Filled out from reference TRBV28 and TRBJ2-7, the complete variable domain reads DVKVTQSSRYLVKRTGEKVFLECVQDMDHENMFWYRQDPGLGLRLIYFSYDVKMKEKGDIPEGYSVSREKKERFSLILESASTNQTSMYLCASSARDEQYFGPGTRLTVT.

V and J are TRBV7-9 and TRBJ2-2, with 9 bases identical to TRBD2. The J segment lost 6 bases and the V segment lost 2 bases, leaving 7 bases of the junction unmatched. This CDR3 is 16 amino acids long. Germline CDR1 SEHNR, CDR2 FQNEAQ (reference sequence). CDR3 nucleotide sequence: TGTGCCAGCAGCTTAAGCGGGGGGCGCGGTGCCGGGGAGCTGTTTTTT. Its protein is CASSLSGGRGAGELFF.

In regard to this clone: The sample has other DNA sequences that encode this CDR3 too. J is TRBJ1-4 and V is TRBV28, with a weak D call TRBD1 (5 bases). Germline loops: CDR1 MDHEN, CDR2 SYDVKM. This CDR3 has 14 amino acids. The V end was cut by 2 bases, the J end by 7 bases, with 11 bases between. CDR3 DNA sequence: TGTGCCAGCAGTTTAAGTCAGGGCGGTGAAAAACTGTTTTTT. It encodes CASSLSQGGEKLFF.

This chain joins TRBV6-1 and TRBJ2-2; 10 nucleotides match TRBD1. CDR1 is MNHNS, CDR2 SASEGT, per germline. The CDR3 is made up of 15 amino acids. The trim removed 11 bases at V and 4 bases at J, leaving 10 bases unmatched. In DNA form, the CDR3 reads TGTGCCGGGAGGAAGGGGACAGGGGTCACCGGGGAGCTGTTTTTT. It translates to CAGRKGTGVTGELFF.

V usage is TRBV7-9 and J usage is TRBJ1-1; no clear D gene. The germline V and J ends were trimmed by 2 bases and 4 bases, with 14 bases remaining between them. Per the germline V gene, CDR1 is SEHNR and CDR2 is FQNEAQ (reference sequence). The CDR3 runs to 15 residues. CDR3 region: CASSLLTSRGTEAFF. CDR3 nucleotides: TGTGCCAGCAGCTTATTGACCTCACGCGGCACTGAAGCTTTCTTT.

This chain's CDR3 is CASRYLPATNEKLFF. The CDR3 DNA sequence: TGTGCCAGCAGATACCTACCGGCAACTAATGAAAAACTGTTTTTT. This chain joins TRBV2 and TRBJ1-4; D gene ambiguous. This CDR3 has 15 amino acids. CDR1 and CDR2 from the germline V gene are SNHLY and FYNNEI. V was pared by 6 bases and J by 0 bases, with 11 bases between.

This clone was seen more than once but under ten times. The chain carries TRBV7-9 and TRBJ2-7, with 11 positions matching TRBD1. The CDR3 is 14 residues long. Germline-derived CDR1 and CDR2 are SEHNR and FQNEAQ (reference sequence). After removal of 5 bases from V and 6 bases from J, the junction contained 6 bases not matched to a gene. CDR3 residues: CASSNPGQGVEQYF. As DNA, the CDR3 is TGTGCCAGCAGCAATCCGGGACAGGGGGTCGAGCAGTACTTC.

This chain connects TRBV7-2 to TRBJ2-7, with a possible D match to TRBD2 (6 bases). The germline CDR1 and CDR2 sequences are SGHTA and FQGNSA. The ends were cut back, 5 bases at V and 1 base at J, with 15 bases in the middle. This CDR3 region has 15 residues. The CDR3 loop reads CASSGYASASYEQYF. The CDR3 bases are TGTGCCAGCAGCGGATACGCTAGCGCGTCCTACGAGCAGTACTTC.

This clone occurred once. The chain uses TRBV29-1 and TRBJ2-7; 7 nucleotides align to TRBD1. Germline V gene data show CDR1 as SQVTM and CDR2 as ANQGSEA. This CDR3 has 12 residues. V was pared by 4 bases and J by 3 bases, with 3 bases of the junction left unmatched. CDR3 DNA sequence: TGCAGCGTTGGGGACAGCCTCTACGAGCAGTACTTC. This translates into CSVGDSLYEQYF.

J is TRBJ1-5 and V is TRBV7-9; 8 bases line up with TRBD1. This CDR3 contains 17 residues. Germline values: CDR1 SEHNR, CDR2 FQNEAQ (reference sequence). Trimming cost V 0 bases and J 5 bases; bases outside gene matches: 9. The CDR3 loop is CASSLATGTGGDQPQHF. CDR3 coding DNA: TGTGCCAGCAGCTTAGCGACCGGGACAGGTGGTGATCAGCCCCAGCATTTT.

The rearrangement uses TRBV4-3 and TRBJ2-3; 8 bases match TRBD2. V lost 0 bases, J lost 2 bases, and 7 bases stayed unmatched. CDR1 is LGHNA and CDR2 is YSLEER in the germline V gene. The CDR3 is 17 amino acids. CDR3 DNA sequence: TGCGCCAGCAGCCAAGACGGAAGCGGGGGCCTCACAGATACGCAGTATTTT. As protein: CASSQDGSGGLTDTQYF.

A few counts support this clone. CDR3 protein: CASRDNREVYGYTF. In nucleotides, the CDR3 is TGTGCCAGCAGAGATAACAGGGAAGTCTATGGCTACACCTTC. The rearrangement links TRBV9 to TRBJ1-2; D perhaps matches TRBD1 (6 bases). Germline V gene data show CDR1 as SGDLS and CDR2 as YYNGEE. This CDR3 is 14 amino acids long. The V and J ends lost 5 bases and 4 bases respectively, with 15 bases between them. The complete variable domain, with remaining parts taken from reference TRBV9 and TRBJ1-2, reads DSGVTQTPKHLITATGQRVTLRCSPRSGDLSVYWYQQSLDQGLQFLIQYYNGEERAKGNILERFSAQQFPDLHSELNLSSLELGDSALYFCASRDNREVYGYTFGSGTRLTVV.

This CDR3 is CASSVTGGFYEQYF. The DNA for the CDR3 is TGCGCCAGCAGCGTGACAGGGGGCTTCTACGAGCAGTACTTC. The genes are TRBV5-1 and TRBJ2-7; 10 nucleotides line up with TRBD1. The CDR3 is 14 amino acids. V lost 4 bases, J lost 3 bases, and 4 bases stayed unmatched. The germline V gene encodes CDR1 SGHRS and CDR2 YFSETQ. Filled out from reference TRBV5-1 and TRBJ2-7, the complete variable domain reads KAGVTQTPRYLIKTRGQQVTLSCSPISGHRSVSWYQQTPGQGLQFLFEYFSETQRNKGNFPGRFSGRQFSNSRSEMNVSTLELGDSALYLCASSVTGGFYEQYFGPGTRLTVT.

This clone was observed a single time. This rearrangement joins TRBV7-2 to TRBJ1-1; 8 nucleotides align to TRBD1. V trimming: 4 bases; J trimming: 2 bases; junction bases outside the gene matches: 6. This CDR3 spans 15 amino acids. Germline loops: CDR1 SGHTA, CDR2 FQGNSA. Here the CDR3 DNA reads TGTGCCAGCAGCTCCCAGGGGGCGCTTAACACTGAAGCTTTCTTT. As protein: CASSSQGALNTEAFF. The full variable domain, rest sourced from reference TRBV7-2 and TRBJ1-1, is GAGVSQSPSNKVTEKGKDVELRCDPISGHTALYWYRQSLGQGLEFLIYFQGNSAPDKSGLPSDRFSAERTGGSVSTLTIQRTQQEDSAVYLCASSSQGALNTEAFFGQGTRLTVV.

The chain employs TRBV5-1 and TRBJ2-1; 10 positions agree with TRBD2. The CDR3 consists of 21 residues. Unmatched junction bases numbered 19, after V lost 3 bases and J lost 1 base. Germline CDR1 and CDR2: SGHRS and YFSETQ. The CDR3 protein is CASSSDRFRTIAGGSYNEQFF. In nucleotides, the CDR3 is TGCGCCAGCAGCTCGGACCGTTTTCGAACTATAGCGGGGGGATCCTACAATGAGCAGTTCTTC.

This chain joins TRBV27 and TRBJ2-5; the match to TRBD2 covers 8 bases. The CDR3 is 16 amino acids. Germline V lookup: CDR1 MNHEY, CDR2 SMNVEV (reference sequence). The V gene end was trimmed by 0 bases and the J gene end by 5 bases; junction bases not matched to a gene: 8. In DNA form, the CDR3 reads TGTGCCAGCAGTTTATCTTCCAGCGGGGGAGGGGAGACCCAGTACTTC. It specifies CASSLSSSGGGETQYF.

This rearrangement joins TRBV29-1 to TRBJ1-1, with TRBD1 matching 7 bases. After removal of 6 bases from V and 1 base from J, the junction contained 2 bases not matched to a gene. There are 12 residues in the CDR3. CDR1 and CDR2 from the germline V gene are SQVTM and ANQGSEA. The CDR3 sequence is CSVRTGNTEAFF. As DNA, the CDR3 is TGCAGCGTGCGGACAGGGAACACTGAAGCTTTCTTT.